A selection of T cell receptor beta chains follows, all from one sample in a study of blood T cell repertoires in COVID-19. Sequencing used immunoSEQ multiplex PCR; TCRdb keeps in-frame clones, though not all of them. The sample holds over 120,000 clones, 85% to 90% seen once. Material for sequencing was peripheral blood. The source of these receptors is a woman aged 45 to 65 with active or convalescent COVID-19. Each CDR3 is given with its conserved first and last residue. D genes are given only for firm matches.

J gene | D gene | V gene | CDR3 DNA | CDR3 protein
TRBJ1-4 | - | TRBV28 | TGTGCCAGCAGTTTAGAGGGCAGTTATAATGAAAAACTGTTTTTT | CASSLEGSYNEKLFF
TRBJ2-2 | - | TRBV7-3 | TGTGCCAGCAGCTTAGTAGGGGCTTCCGGGGAGCTGTTTTTT | CASSLVGASGELFF
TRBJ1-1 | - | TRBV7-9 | TGTGCCAGCAGTCGATGGGAGGGGGACACTGAAGCTTTCTTT | CASSRWEGDTEAFF
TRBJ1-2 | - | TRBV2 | TGTGCCAGCAGACAGTTCTATGGCTACACCTTC | CASRQFYGYTF
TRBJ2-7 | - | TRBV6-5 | TGTGCCAGCAGTTCCTACACAGGGACCGAGCAGTACTTC | CASSSYTGTEQYF
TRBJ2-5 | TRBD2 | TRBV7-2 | TGTGCCAGCAGCTTAGGGGGCAGGGAGGGTGAGACCCAGTACTTC | CASSLGGREGETQYF
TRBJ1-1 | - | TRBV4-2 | TGTGCCAGCAGCCAAGCCATACCCCCTACAAGCCTTCTACTACAAGCTTTCTTT | CASSQAIPPTSLLLQAFF
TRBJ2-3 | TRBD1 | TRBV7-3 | TGTGCCAGCAGCTTTACAGGGGCAGACACAGATACGCAGTATTTT | CASSFTGADTDTQYF
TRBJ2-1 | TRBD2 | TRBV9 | TGTGCCAGCAGCGTAGAGGCGGGGGGCTACAATGAGCAGTTCTTC | CASSVEAGGYNEQFF
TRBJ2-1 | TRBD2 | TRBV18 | TGTGCCAGCTCAACAAGAGCGGGGGACCCCGGTTCCTACAATGAGCAGTTCTTC | CASSTRAGDPGSYNEQFF